This TCR beta chain is from a study of cytomegalovirus exposure and HLA in healthy donors. General observations from the study: According to an earlier analysis, most TCR beta V segments yielded productive rearrangements about 87% or about 30% of the time. TCR beta chains associated with HLA were, in a later analysis, more clonally expanded than equally common others. Follow-up analysis later connected one missense variant in DCLRE1C with trimming of TCR beta V- and J-genes. Certain indistinguishable V segments, among them TRBV6-2 and TRBV6-3, were excluded.

With 3 bases removed from V and 2 bases from J, the gap between germline ends came to 16 bases. The CDR3 length is 15 residues. Germline V gene sequence: CDR1 GTSNPN, CDR2 SVGIG (reference sequence). PCR was performed using 60 Vbeta and 13 Jbeta primers. TCRdb's copy holds only in-frame clones and misses some; the assay was immunoSEQ multiplex PCR. The repertoire has around 70,000 clones, just over 85% of them found once; the top ten carry roughly 2%. A remark on this clone: Its antigen is currently unknown.

The rearrangement joins TRBV30 to TRBJ2-5, with D tentatively TRBD2 (6 bases). The TCR sequence derives from a woman in her 30s in good health and CMV-seronegative. Sequenced sample: PBMCs. The chain's CDR3 is CAWRASVSGQETQYF. CDR3 DNA sequence: TGTGCCTGGAGGGCTAGCGTCAGTGGGCAAGAGACCCAGTACTTC.